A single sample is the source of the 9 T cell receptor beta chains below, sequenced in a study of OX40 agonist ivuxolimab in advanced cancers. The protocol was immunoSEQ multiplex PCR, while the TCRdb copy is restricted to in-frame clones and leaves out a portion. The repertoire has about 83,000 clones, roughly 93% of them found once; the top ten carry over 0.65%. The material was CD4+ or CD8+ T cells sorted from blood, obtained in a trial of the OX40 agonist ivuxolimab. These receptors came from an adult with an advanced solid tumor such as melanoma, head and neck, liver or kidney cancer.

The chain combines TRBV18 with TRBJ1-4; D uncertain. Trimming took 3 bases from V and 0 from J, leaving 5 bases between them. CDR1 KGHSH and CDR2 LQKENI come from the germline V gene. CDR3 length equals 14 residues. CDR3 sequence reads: CASSPGATNEKLFF. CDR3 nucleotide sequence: TGTGCCAGCTCACCGGGTGCAACTAATGAAAAACTGTTTTTT.

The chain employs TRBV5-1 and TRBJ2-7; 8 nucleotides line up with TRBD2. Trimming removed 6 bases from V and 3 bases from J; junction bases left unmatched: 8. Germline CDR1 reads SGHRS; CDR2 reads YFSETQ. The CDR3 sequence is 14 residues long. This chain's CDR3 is CASTPAGAVYEQYF. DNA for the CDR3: TGCGCCAGCACCCCAGCGGGGGCGGTCTACGAGCAGTACTTC.

This CDR3 is CASSPHFASGPYEQYF. DNA of the CDR3: TGTGCCAGCAGCCCCCATTTTGCTAGCGGTCCCTACGAGCAGTACTTC. V is TRBV7-9 and J is TRBJ2-7, with 7 bases identical to TRBD2. CDR3 length: 16 residues. Unmatched junction bases numbered 12, after V lost 5 bases and J lost 2 bases. CDR1 is SEHNR, CDR2 FQNEAQ, per germline (reference sequence).

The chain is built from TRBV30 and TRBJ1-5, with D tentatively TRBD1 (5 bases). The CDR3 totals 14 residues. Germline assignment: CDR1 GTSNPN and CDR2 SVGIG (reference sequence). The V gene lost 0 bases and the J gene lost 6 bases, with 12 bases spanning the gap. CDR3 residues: CAWSVEQVPQPQHF. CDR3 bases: TGTGCCTGGAGTGTTGAACAGGTCCCTCAGCCCCAGCATTTT. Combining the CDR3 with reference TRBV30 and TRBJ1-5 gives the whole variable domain SQTIHQWPATLVQPVGSPLSLECTVEGTSNPNLYWYRQAAGRGLQLLFYSVGIGQISSEVPQNLSASRPQDRQFILSSKKLLLSDSGFYLCAWSVEQVPQPQHFGDGTRLSIL.

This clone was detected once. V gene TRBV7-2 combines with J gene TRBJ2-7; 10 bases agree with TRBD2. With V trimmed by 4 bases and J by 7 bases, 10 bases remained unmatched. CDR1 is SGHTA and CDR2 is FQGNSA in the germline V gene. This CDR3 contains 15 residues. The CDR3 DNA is TGTGCCAGCAGCTCCGGGCTAGCGGGGGCCTCGGAGCAGTACTTC. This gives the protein CASSSGLAGASEQYF. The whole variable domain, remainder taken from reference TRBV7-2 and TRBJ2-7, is GAGVSQSPSNKVTEKGKDVELRCDPISGHTALYWYRQSLGQGLEFLIYFQGNSAPDKSGLPSDRFSAERTGGSVSTLTIQRTQQEDSAVYLCASSSGLAGASEQYFGPGTRLTVT.

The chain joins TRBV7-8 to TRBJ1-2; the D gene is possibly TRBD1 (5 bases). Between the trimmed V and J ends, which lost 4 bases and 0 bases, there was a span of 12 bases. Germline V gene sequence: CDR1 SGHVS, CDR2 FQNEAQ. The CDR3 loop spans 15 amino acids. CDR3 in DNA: TGTGCCAGCAGCTCATCAGGGATTACTAACTATGGCTACACCTTC. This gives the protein CASSSSGITNYGYTF. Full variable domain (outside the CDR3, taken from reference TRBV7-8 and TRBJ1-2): GAGVSQSPRYKVAKRGQDVALRCDPISGHVSLFWYQQALGQGPEFLTYFQNEAQLDKSGLPSDRFFAERPEGSVSTLKIQRTQQEDSAVYLCASSSSGITNYGYTFGSGTRLTVV.

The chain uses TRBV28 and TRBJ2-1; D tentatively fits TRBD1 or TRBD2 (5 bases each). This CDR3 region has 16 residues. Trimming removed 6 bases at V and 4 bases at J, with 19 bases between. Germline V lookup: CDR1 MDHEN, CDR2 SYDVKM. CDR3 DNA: TGTGCCAGCAGAACCGCCGGGACCGCTTATTACAATGAGCAGTTCTTC. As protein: CASRTAGTAYYNEQFF.

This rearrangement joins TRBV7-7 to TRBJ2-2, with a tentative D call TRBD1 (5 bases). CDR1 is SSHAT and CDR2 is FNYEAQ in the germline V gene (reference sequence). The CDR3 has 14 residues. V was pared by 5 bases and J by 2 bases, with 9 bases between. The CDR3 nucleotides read TGTGCCAGCAGCCCGAGGACAAACACCGGGGAGCTGTTTTTT. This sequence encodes CASSPRTNTGELFF.

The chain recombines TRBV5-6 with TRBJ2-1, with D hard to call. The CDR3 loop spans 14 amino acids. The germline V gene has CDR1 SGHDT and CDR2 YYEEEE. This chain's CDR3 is CVSTGHGSYNEQFF. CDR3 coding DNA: TGTGTCTCCACCGGGCACGGCTCCTACAATGAGCAGTTCTTC. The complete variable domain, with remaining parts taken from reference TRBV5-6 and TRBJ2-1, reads DAGVTQSPTHLIKTRGQQVTLRCSPKSGHDTVSWYQQALGQGPQFIFQYYEEEERQRGNFPDRFSGHQFPNYSSELNVNALLLGDSALYLCVSTGHGSYNEQFFGPGTRLTVL.